This T cell receptor (beta chain) was observed in a study of blood T cell repertoires in COVID-19. Study at large: Some COVID-19 samples were acute and others convalescent; all came from the United States, Italy and Spain.

The germline V gene encodes CDR1 SGHAT and CDR2 FQNNGV. The CDR3 has 18 residues. The ends lost 2 bases at V and 0 bases at J; junction bases unmatched: 6. Original methodology: Amplification with reference gene primers provided the estimates of nucleated cell counts. This table comes from immunoSEQ multiplex PCR, and its TCRdb copy is limited to in-frame clones, with some not included. The D gene and trimming were derived from the DNA, and the V and J assignments and clone size from that table. Seen here are around 170,000 clones, about four fifths observed once, and the top ten hold 13%. The chain has TRBV11-2 and TRBJ2-7; TRBD2 matches 14 bases. This TCR was sampled from a man between 70 and 80 years old who had recovered from COVID-19. The source material was peripheral blood. CDR3 nucleotides: TGTGCCAGCAGCTTAACCGGGACTAGCGGGGGACGCTCCTACGAGCAGTACTTC. Protein: CASSLTGTSGGRSYEQYF.